This TCR beta chain was sequenced during a study of blood T cell repertoires in COVID-19. Study-wide context: COVID-19 samples, acute and convalescent, were from the United States, Italy and Spain. Nucleic acid was either cDNA or gDNA, and it came from T cells, B-cell-depleted T cells, or PBMCs.

Trimming left V 5 bases short and J 1 base short, with 12 bases between. The CDR3 has 14 amino acids. CDR1 is KGHSH and CDR2 is LQKENI in the germline V gene. Methods used by the authors: Reference gene primer amplification in the assay estimated nucleated cell counts. Produced via immunoSEQ multiplex PCR; TCRdb's table is partial and in-frame only. Clone size and V and J calls were adopted from that table, with D and trimming inferred from the DNA. The sample comprises 40,000 to 55,000 clones, approximately 85% of which are singletons, and around 2.7% rests with the top ten. The J gene is TRBJ2-7, the V gene TRBV18; tentative D call: TRBD1 (6 bases). The sequenced material came from peripheral blood. The TCR comes from a man in his fifties with active COVID-19. Here the CDR3 reads CASSNTTGSYEQYF. CDR3 sequence (DNA): TGTGCCAGCTCAAATACTACAGGGTCCTACGAGCAGTACTTC.